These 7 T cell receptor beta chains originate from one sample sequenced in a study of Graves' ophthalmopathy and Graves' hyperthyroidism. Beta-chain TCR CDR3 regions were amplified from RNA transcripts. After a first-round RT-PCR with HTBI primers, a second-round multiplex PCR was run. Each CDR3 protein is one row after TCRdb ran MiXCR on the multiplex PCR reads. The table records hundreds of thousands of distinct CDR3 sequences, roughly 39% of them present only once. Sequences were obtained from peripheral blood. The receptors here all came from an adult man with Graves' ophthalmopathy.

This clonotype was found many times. This CDR3 is CATSDLGTDYGYTF. CDR3 nucleotide sequence: TGTGCCACCAGTGATTTAGGGACAGACTATGGCTACACCTTC. The V gene is TRBV24-1, the J gene TRBJ1-2; 7 bases agree with TRBD1. The CDR3 is 14 amino acids. V was clipped by 1 base and J by 3 bases; unmatched bases: 1. Germline V CDR1 and CDR2: KGHDR, SFDVKD.

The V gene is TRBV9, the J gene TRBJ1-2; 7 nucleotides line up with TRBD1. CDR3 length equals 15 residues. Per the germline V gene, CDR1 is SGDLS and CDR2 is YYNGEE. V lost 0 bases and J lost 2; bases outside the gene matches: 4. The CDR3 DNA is TGTGCCAGCAGCGTAGCCAGGGGGGGCAACTATGGCTACACCTTC. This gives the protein CASSVARGGNYGYTF.

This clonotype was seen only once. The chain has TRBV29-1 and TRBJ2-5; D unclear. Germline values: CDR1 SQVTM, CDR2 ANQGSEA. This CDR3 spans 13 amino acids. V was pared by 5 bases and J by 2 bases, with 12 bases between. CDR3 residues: CSVMRTLQETQYF. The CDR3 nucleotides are TGCAGCGTTATGCGGACCCTTCAAGAGACCCAGTACTTC.

The CDR3 sequence is CASSLLSHPPYEQYF. The CDR3 coding sequence is TGTGCCAGCAGCTTACTATCTCACCCACCCTACGAGCAGTACTTC. The V call is TRBV7-2, the J call TRBJ2-7; D remains unclear. Per the germline V gene, CDR1 is SGHTA and CDR2 is FQGNSA. The CDR3 covers 15 residues. Deletions cut 2 bases from V and 2 bases from J, with 13 bases between.

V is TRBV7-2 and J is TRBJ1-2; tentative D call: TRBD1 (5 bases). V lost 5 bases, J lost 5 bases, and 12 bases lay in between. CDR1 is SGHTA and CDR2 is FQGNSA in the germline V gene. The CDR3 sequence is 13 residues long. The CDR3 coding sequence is TGTGCCAGCAGCCAATCGGGACGGTATGGCTACACCTTC. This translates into CASSQSGRYGYTF.

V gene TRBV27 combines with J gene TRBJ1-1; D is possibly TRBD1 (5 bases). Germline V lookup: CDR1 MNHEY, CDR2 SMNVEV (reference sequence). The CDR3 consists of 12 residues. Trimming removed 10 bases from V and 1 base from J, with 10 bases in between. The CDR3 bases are TGTGCCACCGGAAGGGGGAACACTGAAGCTTTCTTT. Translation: CATGRGNTEAFF.

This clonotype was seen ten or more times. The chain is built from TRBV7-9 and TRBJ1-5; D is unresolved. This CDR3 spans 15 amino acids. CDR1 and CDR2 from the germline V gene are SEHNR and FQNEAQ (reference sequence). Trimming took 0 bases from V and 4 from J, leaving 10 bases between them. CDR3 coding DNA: TGTGCCAGCAGCTTAGCTTCGCAGGAAAATCAGCCCCAGCATTTT. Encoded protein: CASSLASQENQPQHF.